The 2 T cell receptor beta chains reported below all come from one sample, sequenced in a study of identical twins. TCRdb re-called the 5' RACE reads with MiXCR, one entry per CDR3 protein. The repertoire holds 270,000 or so distinct CDR3 sequences, with roughly 8% as singletons. The same specimen was also included in a second study, on yellow fever vaccine responses in identical twins.

What was sequenced was CD8+ T cells sorted from blood. All receptors derive from a woman in her late teens or twenties in good health.

The CDR3 region is CASSPRPGTENTGELFF. The CDR3 DNA sequence: TGCGCCAGCAGCCCACGACCCGGGACAGAGAACACCGGGGAGCTGTTTTTT. The chain recombines TRBV5-1 with TRBJ2-2; 7 bases fit TRBD1. From germline, CDR1 is SGHRS and CDR2 YFSETQ. The ends lost 4 bases at V and 1 base at J; junction bases unmatched: 10. The CDR3 contains 17 residues.

The chain is built from TRBV7-9 and TRBJ2-7, with D tentatively TRBD1 (6 bases). V lost 4 bases, J lost 6 bases, and 10 bases lay in between. The CDR3 extends over 12 amino acids. Germline V gives CDR1 SEHNR, CDR2 FQNEAQ (reference sequence). This CDR3 is CASSSTGREQYF. The CDR3 DNA is TGTGCCAGCAGCTCAACAGGGCGCGAGCAGTACTTC.